This T cell receptor (beta chain) appears in the sequencing data of a study of tumor-infiltrating lymphocytes in oesophageal squamous cell carcinoma. This clonotype has ten or more counts. Sequence at one end of the junction differs from germline and may be a read error. TCRdb processed the PCR reads anew with MiXCR; each CDR3 protein has one entry. Here the sample spans about 24,000 distinct CDR3 sequences, around 40% being singletons. The CDR3 is 14 amino acids. Germline V gene data show CDR1 as MDHEN and CDR2 as SYDVKM. This clonotype originated in a male donor with esophageal squamous cell carcinoma. The sample consisted of esophageal tumor tissue. The chain links TRBV28 to TRBJ1-2; a weak D match, TRBD1 (6 bases). CDR3 sequence reads: CAGSRMRGGYGYTF. CDR3 DNA sequence: TGTGCCGGCAGTCGGATGAGAGGGGGCTATGGCTACACCTTC.